In this sample, the clone carrying this T cell receptor beta chain turned up once. The sample is drawn from a study of shared clonotypes between healthy human individuals. Some clones are missing from TCRdb's copy, which holds only in-frame ones; the method was immunoSEQ multiplex PCR. The table includes some 690,000 clones, about 92% detected once. The CDR3 is 15 amino acids. In germline, CDR1 is LNHDA, CDR2 SQIVND (reference sequence). The V end lost 7 bases, the J end lost 3 bases, and 13 bases lay between the germline ends. The sample was memory CD8+ T cells from PBMCs. Subset here: CD45RO+ cells pooled with CCR7-negative TemRA cells. This TCR was recovered from a man aged 18 to 29 in good health. Some clones in this sample may be carry-over from other donors' samples. V usage is TRBV19 and J usage is TRBJ2-6; a weak D match, TRBD2 (6 bases). CDR3 amino acids: CASTRRGYGANVLTF. CDR3 nucleotide sequence: TGTGCCAGTACCCGCCGGGGGTATGGGGCCAACGTCCTGACTTTC.